Included here is one TCR beta chain sequence, with context. Its antigen is unknown. The record originates from a study of shared clonotypes between healthy human individuals. Study-wide results and caveats: Few donors limited the genetic and exposure-history diversity represented. Generation probabilities were higher for clonotypes shared across all four sorted-subset donors than for unshared ones. Several donors had 5% to 6% of their naive CD4 clonotypes in common.

Germline V lookup: CDR1 MNHEY, CDR2 SMNVEV (reference sequence). Trimming removed 4 bases at V and 0 bases at J, with 18 bases between. This CDR3 comprises 17 residues. This table comes from immunoSEQ multiplex PCR, and its TCRdb copy is limited to in-frame clones, with some not included. The table has some 2.4 million clones, over 85% seen once. The rearrangement uses TRBV27 and TRBJ1-1, with D tentatively TRBD1 (6 bases). The specimen sequenced was naive CD4+ T cells from PBMCs. Subset of the sample: CD45RA+ positively selected. This clonotype was sampled from a man in his late teens or twenties in good health. Some clones in this sample may be carry-over from other donors' samples. The DNA for the CDR3 is TGTGCCAGCAGTTCATGGGACGGGACATATATGAACACTGAAGCTTTCTTT. Amino acids: CASSSWDGTYMNTEAFF.